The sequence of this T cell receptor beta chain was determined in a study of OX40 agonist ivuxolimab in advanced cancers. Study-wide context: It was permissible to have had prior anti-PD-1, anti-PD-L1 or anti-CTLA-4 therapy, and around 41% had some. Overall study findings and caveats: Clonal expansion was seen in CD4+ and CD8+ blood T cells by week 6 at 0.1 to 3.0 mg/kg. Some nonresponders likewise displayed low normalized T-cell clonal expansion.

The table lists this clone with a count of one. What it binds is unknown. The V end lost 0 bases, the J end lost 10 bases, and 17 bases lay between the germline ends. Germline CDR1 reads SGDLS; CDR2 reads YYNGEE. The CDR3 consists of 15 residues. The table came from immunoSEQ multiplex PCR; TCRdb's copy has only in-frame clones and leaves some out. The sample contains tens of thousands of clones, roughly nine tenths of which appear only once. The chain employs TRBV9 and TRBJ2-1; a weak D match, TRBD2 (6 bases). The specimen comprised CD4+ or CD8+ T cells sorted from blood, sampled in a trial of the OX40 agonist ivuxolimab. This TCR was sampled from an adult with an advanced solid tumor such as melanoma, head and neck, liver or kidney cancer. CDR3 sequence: CASSVDGGPGVEQFF. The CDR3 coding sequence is TGTGCCAGCAGCGTAGACGGGGGTCCGGGCGTGGAGCAGTTCTTC.